A selection of T cell receptor beta chains follows, all from one sample in a study of blood T cell repertoires in COVID-19. Profiling relied on immunoSEQ multiplex PCR, and the TCRdb table lists in-frame clones only, not all of them. The sample contains about 270,000 clones, 70% to 90% of which appear only once. The sequenced material came from PBMCs or T cells enriched from blood (not recorded which). The receptors come from a woman aged 55 to 70 in a cohort exposed to, infected with or recovered from COVID-19 (not recorded which). Both conserved end residues are part of each CDR3. Fields, in order: D gene, clone size, J gene, V gene, CDR3 protein, CDR3 DNA. A D gene is named only where the DNA matches it firmly. Clone size, where shown, is once, few, many, or a class for clones that have expanded.

>TRBD1|few|TRBJ2-2|TRBV6-5
CATKMGQHTGELFF
TGTGCCACCAAAATGGGACAGCACACCGGGGAGCTGTTTTTT
>.|.|TRBJ1-3|TRBV5-6
CASSRAGNTIYF
TGTGCCAGCAGCAGAGCAGGAAACACCATATATTTT
>TRBD1|.|TRBJ1-5|TRBV27
CASCSTGECVEVSQPQHF
TGTGCCAGCTGCTCAACAGGGGAATGTGTTGAGGTTAGTCAGCCCCAGCATTTT
>TRBD1|.|TRBJ1-1|TRBV28
CASSQGQGGTEAFF
TGTGCCAGCAGCCAGGGACAGGGGGGCACTGAAGCTTTCTTT
>.|.|TRBJ2-1|TRBV6-5
CASSYSGLPYNEQFF
TGTGCCAGCAGTTACTCGGGACTCCCATACAATGAGCAGTTCTTC
>TRBD1|.|TRBJ1-2|TRBV7-9
CASSSIPTGNGDGYTF
TGTGCCAGCAGCTCTATCCCGACAGGGAACGGCGATGGCTACACCTTC
>.|.|TRBJ1-2|TRBV4-1
CASSQDWRDHYGYTF
TGCGCCAGCAGCCAAGATTGGAGGGACCACTATGGCTACACCTTC
>.|.|TRBJ2-7|TRBV30
CAWNGPGDEQYF
TGTGCCTGGAATGGCCCCGGGGACGAGCAGTACTTC
>.|.|TRBJ2-2|TRBV4-1
CASRFEERTGELFF
TGCGCCAGCAGGTTTGAGGAGCGCACCGGGGAGCTGTTTTTT
>.|.|TRBJ1-2|TRBV2
CASSEGTRRGGYTF
TGTGCCAGCAGTGAAGGGACACGGAGAGGCGGCTACACCTTC
>TRBD1|.|TRBJ1-5|TRBV28
CASSSGGGEQPQHF
TGTGCCAGCAGTTCAGGGGGCGGGGAACAGCCCCAGCATTTT
>.|.|TRBJ2-7|TRBV30
CACQTAYEQYF
TGTGCCTGCCAGACAGCTTACGAGCAGTACTTC
>.|.|TRBJ1-2|TRBV18
CASSPVREAVYTF
TGTGCCAGCTCACCAGTAAGAGAGGCAGTCTACACCTTC
>.|.|TRBJ2-1|TRBV3-1/TRBV3-2
CASSQSLEQFF
TGTGCCAGCAGCCAATCCCTTGAGCAGTTCTTC
>TRBD1|.|TRBJ2-2|TRBV24-1
CATSDTSGGRNTGELFF
TGTGCCACCAGTGATACCTCAGGGGGCCGGAACACCGGGGAGCTGTTTTTT
>TRBD2|.|TRBJ2-2|TRBV5-6
CASSSLAGVDTGELFF
TGTGCCAGCAGCTCACTAGCGGGAGTTGACACCGGGGAGCTGTTTTTT
>TRBD1|.|TRBJ2-1|TRBV7-2
CASSLGQVNEQFF
TGTGCCAGCAGCTTGGGACAGGTCAATGAGCAGTTCTTC
>TRBD2|.|TRBJ2-7|TRBV5-4
CASSPGTSGRVGEQYF
TGTGCCAGCAGCCCCGGGACTAGCGGGAGGGTGGGGGAGCAGTACTTC
>.|.|TRBJ2-2|TRBV5-4
CASSPPGRDTGELFF
TGTGCCAGCAGCCCTCCCGGCAGGGACACCGGGGAGCTGTTTTTT
>TRBD2|.|TRBJ2-7|TRBV18
CASSPTASGEGEQYF
TGTGCCAGCTCCCCCACAGCGAGCGGGGAGGGCGAGCAGTACTTC
>TRBD1|few|TRBJ2-7|TRBV3-1/TRBV3-2
CASSPRLGQGGIEQYF
TGTGCCAGCAGCCCCCGCCTAGGACAGGGGGGGATAGAGCAGTACTTC
>.|.|TRBJ2-3|TRBV5-6
CASSLGLTDTQYF
TGTGCCAGCAGCTTGGGACTGACAGATACGCAGTATTTT
>.|.|TRBJ1-5|TRBV18
CASSPGGIEPQHF
TGTGCCAGCTCACCGGGAGGGATTGAGCCCCAGCATTTT
>.|.|TRBJ2-5|TRBV24-1
CATSAGQRETQYF
TGTGCCACCAGCGCGGGACAGCGGGAGACCCAGTACTTC
>TRBD2|once|TRBJ2-7|TRBV7-2
CASSFTSGSKYEQYF
TGTGCCAGCAGCTTCACTAGCGGGAGTAAGTACGAGCAGTACTTC
>TRBD2|few|TRBJ2-1|TRBV5-1
CASSWGLAGIGDEQFF
TGCGCCAGCAGCTGGGGACTAGCGGGAATTGGAGATGAGCAGTTCTTC
>TRBD1|.|TRBJ2-1|TRBV18
CASSPEQGEYNEQFF
TGTGCCAGCTCACCAGAGCAGGGGGAGTACAATGAGCAGTTCTTC
>.|few|TRBJ2-1|TRBV11-2
CASSLEGQRPEQFF
TGTGCCAGCAGCTTAGAGGGACAAAGGCCTGAGCAGTTCTTC